Given below is one TCR beta chain in context. Its antigen is not identified. The cDNA was generated by 5'RACE with 10-nucleotide random UMIs. The output of every sequencing run exceeded 190 million TCR-beta sequences, derived from 15-18 subjects. Each CDR3 protein is one row after TCRdb ran MiXCR on the 5' RACE reads. Among some 30,000 distinct CDR3 sequences listed, roughly 15% were seen once. This sample was taken from a study of neurological immune-mediated disorders. The CDR3 totals 24 residues. The V end was cut by 7 bases, the J end by 4 bases, with 44 bases between. Germline V gene sequence: CDR1 MGHDK, CDR2 SYGVNS. Regarding the study as a whole: There were no CDR3 amino acid sequences shared by expanded clones across subjects, a result suggesting private repertoires in all groups.

This sequence was found in a man between 65 and 80 years old in good health. This chain joins TRBV25-1 and TRBJ2-4; D is possibly TRBD1 or TRBD2 (5 bases each). Sequencing was performed on PBMCs. Here the CDR3 reads CASTQGWQGLAAMLYSPAKNIQYF. Here the CDR3 DNA reads TGTGCCAGCACCCAAGGGTGGCAGGGCCTAGCAGCAATGCTCTATAGCCCGGCTAAAAACATTCAGTACTTC. The variable domain in full, completed from reference TRBV25-1 and TRBJ2-4, reads EADIYQTPRYLVIGTGKKITLECSQTMGHDKMYWYQQDPGMELHLIHYSYGVNSTEKGDLSSESTVSRIRTEHFPLTLESARPSHTSQYLCASTQGWQGLAAMLYSPAKNIQYFGAGTRLSVL.